The clone carrying this T cell receptor (beta chain) has just a few counts. Its antigen is as yet unknown. The sample is drawn from a study of T-cell reconstitution after alpha-beta-depleted transplantation in children. Points from the study as a whole: From surviving recipient T cells and thymic progenitors came the high day-60 TCRbeta diversity observed in some patients. Alpha-beta T cells about two months after transplant reportedly derived from several hundred expanded graft clones. The main origin of T-cell counts and diversity one year after transplant was newly produced T cells.

As it was prepared, the TCRbeta library received unique molecular identifiers. In TCRdb, the PCR reads were re-called with MiXCR into one record per CDR3 protein. The sample holds around 800,000 distinct CDR3 sequences, 15% to 20% seen once. Trimming removed 6 bases from V and 1 base from J, with 16 bases in between. The CDR3 is made up of 16 amino acids. Per the germline V gene, CDR1 is SGHRS and CDR2 is YFSETQ. The specimen comprised PBMCs, mostly from graft donor cells, sampled 360 days after TCRalphabeta/CD19-depleted stem cell transplant. The chain carries TRBV5-1 and TRBJ2-2; unclear D gene. The clonotype originates from a male patient under 18 who had a stem cell transplant for acute lymphoblastic leukemia, so the T cells may come from the graft donor. The CDR3 spells CASNWAPLLNTGELFF. In nucleotides, the CDR3 is TGCGCCAGCAATTGGGCCCCGTTACTGAACACCGGGGAGCTGTTTTTT.